Listed below are T cell receptor beta chains from one sample, sequenced in a study of control samples from healthy donors and cancer patients. Produced via immunoSEQ multiplex PCR; TCRdb's table is partial and in-frame only. The table lists approximately 58,000 clones, approximately 87% of them singletons. Sequencing input: PBMCs. The receptors come from a woman in her fifties or sixties with lung cancer. CDR3s include the opening cysteine and the closing phenylalanine or tryptophan. The D gene is left open where the match is weak. Clone size is given for some rows only: seen once, a few or many times, or a class if the clone is expanded.

size: NA; V: TRBV4-1; J: TRBJ1-5; D: NA; DNA: TGCGCCAGCAGCCAAGGAATTCAGCCCCAGCATTTT; CDR3: CASSQGIQPQHF
size: NA; V: TRBV25-1; J: TRBJ2-1; D: NA; DNA: TGTGCCAGCAGGATATACAATGAGCAGTTCTTC; CDR3: CASRIYNEQFF
size: NA; V: TRBV2; J: TRBJ2-3; D: NA; DNA: TGTGCCAGCAAACTACTTAGAAATTCGCAGTATTTT; CDR3: CASKLLRNSQYF
size: NA; V: TRBV11-3; J: TRBJ1-1; D: TRBD1; DNA: TGTGCCAGCAGCTTAGGGACAGGGGGGAACACTGAAGCTTTCTTT; CDR3: CASSLGTGGNTEAFF
size: NA; V: TRBV10-3; J: TRBJ1-2; D: NA; DNA: TGTGCCATCAGTGAGGGGACCTATGGCTACACCTTC; CDR3: CAISEGTYGYTF
size: NA; V: TRBV13; J: TRBJ1-2; D: TRBD1; DNA: TGTGCCAGCAGCCGGTCCGGGACAGTACCCTATGGCTACACCTTC; CDR3: CASSRSGTVPYGYTF
size: NA; V: TRBV6-5; J: TRBJ2-5; D: NA; DNA: TGTGCCAGCAAAGACCAGCTAAGTGGGACCCAGTACTTC; CDR3: CASKDQLSGTQYF
size: once; V: TRBV12-3/TRBV12-4; J: TRBJ1-1; D: TRBD1; DNA: TGTGCCAGCAGAAGACAGGGGCACACTGAAGCTTTCTTT; CDR3: CASRRQGHTEAFF
size: NA; V: TRBV6-5; J: TRBJ1-1; D: NA; DNA: TGTGCCAGCAGTTCCGACACTGAAGCTTTCTTT; CDR3: CASSSDTEAFF
size: NA; V: TRBV5-1; J: TRBJ2-7; D: NA; DNA: TGCGCCAGCAGCTTGGAAGGTAACTCGGGGGAGCAGTACTTC; CDR3: CASSLEGNSGEQYF